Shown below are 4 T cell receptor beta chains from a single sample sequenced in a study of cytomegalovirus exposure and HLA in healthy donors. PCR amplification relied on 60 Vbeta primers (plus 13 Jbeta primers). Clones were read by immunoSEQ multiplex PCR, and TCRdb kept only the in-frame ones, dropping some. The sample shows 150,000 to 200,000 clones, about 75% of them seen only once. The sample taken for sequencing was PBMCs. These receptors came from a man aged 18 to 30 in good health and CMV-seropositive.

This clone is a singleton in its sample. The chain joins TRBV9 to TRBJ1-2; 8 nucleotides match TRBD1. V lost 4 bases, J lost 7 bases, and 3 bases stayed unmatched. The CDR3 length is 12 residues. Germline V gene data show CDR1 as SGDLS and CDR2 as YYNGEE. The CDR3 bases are TGTGCCAGCAGCCTTGGACAGGGTGGCTACACCTTC. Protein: CASSLGQGGYTF.

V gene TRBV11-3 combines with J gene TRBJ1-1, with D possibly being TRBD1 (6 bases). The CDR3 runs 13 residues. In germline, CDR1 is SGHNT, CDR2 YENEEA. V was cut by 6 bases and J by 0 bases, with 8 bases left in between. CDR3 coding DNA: TGTGCCAGCAGAGGGGACATGAACACTGAAGCTTTCTTT. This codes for CASRGDMNTEAFF.

The CDR3 region has the DNA TGTGCCAGCAGTTTAGATAGGAGGGGTGGGTCACCCCTCCACTTT. It encodes CASSLDRRGGSPLHF. The chain joins TRBV28 to TRBJ1-6, with D perhaps matching TRBD1 (5 bases). Looked up from germline, CDR1 is MDHEN and CDR2 is SYDVKM. Trimming shortened V by 2 bases and J by 10 bases, and 15 bases separated the two germline ends. This CDR3 has 15 amino acids.

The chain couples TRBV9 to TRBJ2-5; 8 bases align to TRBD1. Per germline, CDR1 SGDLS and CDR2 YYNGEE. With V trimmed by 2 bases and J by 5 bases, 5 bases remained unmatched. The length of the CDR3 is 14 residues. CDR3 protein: CASSVRQGLETQYF. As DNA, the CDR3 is TGTGCCAGCAGCGTCCGACAGGGGTTGGAGACCCAGTACTTC.